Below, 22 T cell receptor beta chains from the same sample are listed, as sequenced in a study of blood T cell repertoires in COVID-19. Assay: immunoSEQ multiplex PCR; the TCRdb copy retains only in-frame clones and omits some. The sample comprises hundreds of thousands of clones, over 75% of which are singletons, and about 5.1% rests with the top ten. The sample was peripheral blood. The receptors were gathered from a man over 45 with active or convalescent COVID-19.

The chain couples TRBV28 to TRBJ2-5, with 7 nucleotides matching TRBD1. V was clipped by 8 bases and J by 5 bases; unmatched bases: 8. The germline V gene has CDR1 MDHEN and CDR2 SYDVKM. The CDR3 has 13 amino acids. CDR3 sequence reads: CASGDSWGETQYF. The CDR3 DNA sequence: TGTGCCAGCGGGGACAGTTGGGGGGAGACCCAGTACTTC.

For the CDR3, the DNA is TGCGCCAGCAGCCTACTGAGACAGGGGGGCGGCGGGGAGCTGTTTTTT. Translation: CASSLLRQGGGGELFF. The chain combines TRBV5-1 with TRBJ2-2, with 9 bases that match TRBD1. Germline-derived CDR1 and CDR2 are SGHRS and YFSETQ. J was trimmed by 7 bases and V by 4 bases; bases with no gene match: 11. The CDR3 has 16 amino acids.

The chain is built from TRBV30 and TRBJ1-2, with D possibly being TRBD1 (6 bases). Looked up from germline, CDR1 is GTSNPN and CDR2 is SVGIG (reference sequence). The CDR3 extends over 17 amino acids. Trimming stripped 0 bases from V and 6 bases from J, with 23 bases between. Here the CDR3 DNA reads TGTGCCTGGAGTGTCGGACACACGGGGGGCAGTTTGGATGGCTACACCTTC. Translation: CAWSVGHTGGSLDGYTF.

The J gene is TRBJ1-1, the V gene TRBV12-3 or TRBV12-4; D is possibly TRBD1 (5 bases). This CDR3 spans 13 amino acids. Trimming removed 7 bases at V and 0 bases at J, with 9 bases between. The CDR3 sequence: CASTRQMNTEAFF. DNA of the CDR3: TGTGCCAGCACTCGACAGATGAACACTGAAGCTTTCTTT.

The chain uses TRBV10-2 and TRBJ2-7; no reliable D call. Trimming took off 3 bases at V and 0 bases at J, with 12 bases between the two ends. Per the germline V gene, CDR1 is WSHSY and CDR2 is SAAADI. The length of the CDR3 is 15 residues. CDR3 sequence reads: CASSDTQASSYEQYF. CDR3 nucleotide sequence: TGCGCCAGCAGTGATACCCAGGCGAGCTCCTACGAGCAGTACTTC.

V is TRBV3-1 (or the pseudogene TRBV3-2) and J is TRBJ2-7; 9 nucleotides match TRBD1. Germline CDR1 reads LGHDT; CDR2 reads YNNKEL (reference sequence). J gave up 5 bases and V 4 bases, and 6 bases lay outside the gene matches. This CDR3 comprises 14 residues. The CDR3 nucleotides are TGTGCCAGCAGCCGCGGGACAGGGAAGAACGAGCAGTACTTC. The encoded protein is CASSRGTGKNEQYF.

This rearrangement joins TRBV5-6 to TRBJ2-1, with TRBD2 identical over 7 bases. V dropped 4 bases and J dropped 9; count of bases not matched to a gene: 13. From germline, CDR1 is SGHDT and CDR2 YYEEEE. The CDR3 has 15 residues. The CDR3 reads CASSRDAGASGEQFF. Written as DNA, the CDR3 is TGTGCCAGCAGCCGGGATGCGGGAGCGAGCGGTGAGCAGTTCTTC.

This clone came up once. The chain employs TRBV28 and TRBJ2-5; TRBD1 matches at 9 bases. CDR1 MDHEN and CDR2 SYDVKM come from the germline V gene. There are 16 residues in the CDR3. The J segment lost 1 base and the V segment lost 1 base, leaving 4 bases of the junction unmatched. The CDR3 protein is CASSLSGTGSQETQYF. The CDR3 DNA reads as TGTGCCAGCAGTTTATCGGGGACAGGGTCCCAAGAGACCCAGTACTTC.

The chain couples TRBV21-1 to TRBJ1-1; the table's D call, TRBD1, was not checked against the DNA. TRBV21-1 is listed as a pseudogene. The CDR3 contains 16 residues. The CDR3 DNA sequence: TGTGCCAGCAGCAAAAAGCGGGACAGGCTAAACACTGAAGCTTTCTTT. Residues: CASSKKRDRLNTEAFF.

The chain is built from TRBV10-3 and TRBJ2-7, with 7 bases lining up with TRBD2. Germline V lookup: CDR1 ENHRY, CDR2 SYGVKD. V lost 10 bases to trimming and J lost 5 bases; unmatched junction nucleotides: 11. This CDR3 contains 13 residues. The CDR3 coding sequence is TGTGCCACCCGAGGACTAGTTTTCCACGAGCAGTACTTC. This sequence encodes CATRGLVFHEQYF.

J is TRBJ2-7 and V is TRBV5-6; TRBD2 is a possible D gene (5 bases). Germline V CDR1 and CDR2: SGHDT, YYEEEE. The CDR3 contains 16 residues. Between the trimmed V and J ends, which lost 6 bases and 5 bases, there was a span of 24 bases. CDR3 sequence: CASTLRRRTLTNEQYF. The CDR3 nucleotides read TGTGCCAGCACCCTTAGGAGGCGGACTTTGACGAACGAGCAGTACTTC.

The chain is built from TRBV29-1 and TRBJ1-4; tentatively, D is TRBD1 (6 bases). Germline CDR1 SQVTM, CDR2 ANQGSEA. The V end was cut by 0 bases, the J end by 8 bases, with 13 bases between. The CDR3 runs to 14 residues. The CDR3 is CSVEDRTAGEKLFF. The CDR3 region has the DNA TGCAGCGTTGAAGATCGGACAGCAGGGGAAAAACTGTTTTTT.

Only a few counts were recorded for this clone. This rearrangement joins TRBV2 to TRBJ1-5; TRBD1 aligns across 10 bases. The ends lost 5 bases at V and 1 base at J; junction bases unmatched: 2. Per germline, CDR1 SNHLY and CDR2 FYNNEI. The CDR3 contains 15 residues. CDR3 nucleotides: TGTGCCAGCAGTCGGGACAGGGGAAGCAATCAGCCCCAGCATTTT. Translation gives CASSRDRGSNQPQHF.

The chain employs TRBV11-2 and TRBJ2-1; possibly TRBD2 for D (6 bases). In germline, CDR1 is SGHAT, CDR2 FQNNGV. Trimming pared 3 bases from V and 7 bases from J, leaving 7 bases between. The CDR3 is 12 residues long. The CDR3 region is CASSFLANEQFF. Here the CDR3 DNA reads TGTGCCAGCAGCTTCCTAGCGAATGAGCAGTTCTTC.

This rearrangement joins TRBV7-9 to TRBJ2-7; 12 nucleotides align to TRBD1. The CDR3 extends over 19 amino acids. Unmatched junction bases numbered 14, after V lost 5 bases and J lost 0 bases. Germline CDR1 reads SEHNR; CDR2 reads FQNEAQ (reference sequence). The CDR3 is CASSASLGQGAVGSYEQYF. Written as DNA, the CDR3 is TGTGCCAGCAGCGCTAGTTTGGGACAGGGGGCAGTAGGCTCCTACGAGCAGTACTTC.

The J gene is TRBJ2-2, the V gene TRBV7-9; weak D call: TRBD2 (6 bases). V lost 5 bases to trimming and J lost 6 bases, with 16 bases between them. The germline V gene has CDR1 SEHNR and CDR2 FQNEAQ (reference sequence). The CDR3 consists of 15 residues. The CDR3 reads CASSRPLGGAGELFF. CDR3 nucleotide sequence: TGTGCCAGCAGCCGGCCCCTTGGCGGGGCCGGGGAGCTGTTTTTT.

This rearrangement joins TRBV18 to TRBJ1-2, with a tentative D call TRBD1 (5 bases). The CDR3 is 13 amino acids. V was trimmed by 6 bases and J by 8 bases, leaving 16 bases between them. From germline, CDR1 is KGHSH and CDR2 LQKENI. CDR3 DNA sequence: TGTGCCAGCTCCCCGGGAGGGGTTAGAGGCTACACCTTC. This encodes CASSPGGVRGYTF.

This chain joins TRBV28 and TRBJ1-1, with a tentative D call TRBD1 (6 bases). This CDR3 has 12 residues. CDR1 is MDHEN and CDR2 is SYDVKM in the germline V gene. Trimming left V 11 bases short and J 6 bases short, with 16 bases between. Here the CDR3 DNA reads TGTGCCGTACGCCGGGACAAGGCTGAAGCTTTCTTT. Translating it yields CAVRRDKAEAFF.

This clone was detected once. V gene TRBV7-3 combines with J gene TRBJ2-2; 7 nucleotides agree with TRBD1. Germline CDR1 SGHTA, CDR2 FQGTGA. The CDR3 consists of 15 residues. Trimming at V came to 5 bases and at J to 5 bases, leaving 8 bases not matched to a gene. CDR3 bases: TGTGCCAGCAGCCCAAACCCACAGGGGACCGGGGAGCTGTTTTTT. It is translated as CASSPNPQGTGELFF.

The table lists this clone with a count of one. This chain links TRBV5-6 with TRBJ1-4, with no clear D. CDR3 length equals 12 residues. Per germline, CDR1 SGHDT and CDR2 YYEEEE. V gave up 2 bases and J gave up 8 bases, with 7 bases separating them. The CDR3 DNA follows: TGTGCCAGCAGCTTCGGAGGGGAAAAACTGTTTTTT. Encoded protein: CASSFGGEKLFF.

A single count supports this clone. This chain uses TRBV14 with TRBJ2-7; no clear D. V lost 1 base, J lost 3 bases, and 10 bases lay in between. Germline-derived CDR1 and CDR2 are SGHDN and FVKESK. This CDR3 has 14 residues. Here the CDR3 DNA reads TGTGCCAGCAGCCAAGGGGCAGTAATCTACGAGCAGTACTTC. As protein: CASSQGAVIYEQYF. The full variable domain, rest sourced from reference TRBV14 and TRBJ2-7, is EAGVTQFPSHSVIEKGQTVTLRCDPISGHDNLYWYRRVMGKEIKFLLHFVKESKQDESGMPNNRFLAERTGGTYSTLKVQPAELEDSGVYFCASSQGAVIYEQYFGPGTRLTVT.

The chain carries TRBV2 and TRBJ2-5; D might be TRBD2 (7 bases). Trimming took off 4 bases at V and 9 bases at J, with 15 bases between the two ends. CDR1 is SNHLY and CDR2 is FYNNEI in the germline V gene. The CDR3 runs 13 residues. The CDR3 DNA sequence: TGTGCCAGCAGTGCCCGGGGGGCTGGGGCCCAGTACTTC. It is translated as CASSARGAGAQYF.